These T cell receptor beta chains were read from a single sample in a study of shared clonotypes between healthy human individuals. TCRdb keeps only in-frame clones here, not all; method: immunoSEQ multiplex PCR. This sample has millions of clones, with approximately 90% found just once. The sequencing sample was made of naive CD4+ T cells sorted from blood. The receptors here all came from a man aged 18 to 29 in good health. The CDR3 runs from the conserved cysteine through the conserved F or W. The order of the fields is clone size, J gene, D gene, V gene, CDR3 protein, CDR3 DNA. A D gene is named only where the DNA matches it firmly. Clone size is shown for a subset of rows, as once, few, many or a class of expanded clone.

>-|TRBJ2-3|-|TRBV5-1
CASSLKATGVVDTQYF
TGCGCCAGCAGCTTGAAGGCCACCGGGGTGGTGGATACGCAGTATTTT
>-|TRBJ2-2|-|TRBV27
CASSLWGQRGSGNTGELFF
TGTGCCAGCAGTTTATGGGGACAGCGGGGGTCTGGAAACACCGGGGAGCTGTTTTTT
>-|TRBJ1-2|-|TRBV30
CACGGAPIIYTF
TGTGCCTGCGGCGGGGCCCCTATAATCTACACCTTC
>-|TRBJ2-2|-|TRBV5-1
CASGTGTGELFF
TGCGCCAGCGGGACGGGGACCGGGGAGCTGTTTTTT
>once|TRBJ1-5|-|TRBV7-2
CASSQSLGGGSNQPQHF
TGTGCCAGCAGCCAATCCCTTGGGGGTGGGAGCAATCAGCCCCAGCATTTT
>-|TRBJ1-2|-|TRBV30
CAWSVQGLGYTF
TGTGCCTGGAGTGTACAAGGGCTCGGCTACACCTTC
>-|TRBJ2-3|TRBD2|TRBV29-1
CSVEKGGDTQYF
TGCAGCGTTGAAAAGGGAGGGGATACGCAGTATTTT
>-|TRBJ2-2|-|TRBV7-8
CASSLEQHTGELFF
TGTGCCAGCAGCTTAGAACAGCACACCGGGGAGCTGTTTTTT
>-|TRBJ1-5|-|TRBV2
CASSEWSVNQPQHF
TGTGCCAGCAGTGAATGGTCAGTCAATCAGCCCCAGCATTTT
>-|TRBJ1-3|-|TRBV18
CASSPPLSGGVNTIYF
TGTGCCAGCTCACCACCTTTATCCGGTGGCGTCAACACCATATATTTT
>once|TRBJ1-5|-|TRBV6-6
CASSTGHQLPQHF
TGTGCCAGCAGCACGGGACATCAATTGCCCCAGCATTTT
>-|TRBJ2-5|-|TRBV18
CASSPPAMAETQYF
TGTGCCAGCTCACCCCCGGCCATGGCTGAAACCCAGTACTTC
>-|TRBJ1-2|-|TRBV10-3
CAISEAFGYTF
TGTGCCATCAGTGAGGCTTTTGGCTACACCTTC
>-|TRBJ2-7|TRBD1|TRBV6-5
CASTVTQGRYEQYF
TGTGCCAGCACCGTGACACAGGGGCGGTACGAGCAGTACTTC
>-|TRBJ2-7|-|TRBV19
CASSVRDRSSYEQYF
TGTGCCAGTAGTGTCCGGGACCGGAGCTCCTACGAGCAGTACTTC
>-|TRBJ2-7|TRBD2|TRBV5-6
CASSLEGGRATQYF
TGTGCCAGCAGCTTGGAGGGCGGGAGGGCAACGCAGTACTTC
>-|TRBJ2-5|TRBD2|TRBV11-2
CASSPGLAGIETQYF
TGTGCCAGCAGCCCGGGACTAGCGGGAATAGAGACCCAGTACTTC
>once|TRBJ1-3|-|TRBV9
CASSGRTVSGNTIYF
TGTGCCAGCAGCGGCAGGACAGTCTCTGGAAACACCATATATTTT
>-|TRBJ2-5|-|TRBV7-9
CASSFGLSTQYF
TGTGCCAGCAGTTTTGGACTGAGCACCCAGTACTTC
>-|TRBJ1-1|-|TRBV12-5
CASGLAPIVGGRTEAFF
TGTGCTAGTGGTTTGGCACCAATTGTAGGGGGTCGGACTGAAGCTTTCTTT
>-|TRBJ2-7|-|TRBV11-2
CASSLVAEDNSYEQYF
TGTGCCAGCAGCTTAGTAGCCGAGGACAACTCCTACGAGCAGTACTTC
>once|TRBJ1-4|-|TRBV11-2
CASSLGGGTTNEKLFF
TGTGCCAGCAGCTTAGGGGGGGGAACAACTAATGAAAAACTGTTTTTT
>-|TRBJ2-7|TRBD1|TRBV19
CASSLGQGNEQYF
TGTGCCAGTAGTCTCGGACAGGGGAACGAGCAGTACTTC
>-|TRBJ1-3|-|TRBV5-1
CASRRDWSSGNTIYF
TGCGCCAGCAGGCGGGACTGGAGCTCTGGAAACACCATATATTTT
>few|TRBJ2-2|TRBD1|TRBV5-1
CASSLAGQGNTGELFF
TGCGCCAGCAGCTTGGCAGGACAGGGGAACACCGGGGAGCTGTTTTTT
>-|TRBJ2-5|-|TRBV5-6
CASSPGETQYF
TGTGCCAGCAGTCCAGGGGAGACCCAGTACTTC
>-|TRBJ2-3|-|TRBV5-6
CASRLGRGPIDTQYF
TGTGCCAGCAGACTGGGGAGGGGGCCAATAGATACGCAGTATTTT
>-|TRBJ2-3|TRBD1|TRBV2
CASRDRLSTDTQYF
TGTGCCAGCAGGGACAGGTTAAGCACAGATACGCAGTATTTT
>-|TRBJ2-4|TRBD2|TRBV5-6
CASSGGTSGGKLAKNIQYF
TGTGCCAGCAGCGGAGGGACTAGCGGGGGGAAGTTAGCCAAAAACATTCAGTACTTC
>-|TRBJ2-7|TRBD1|TRBV28
CASSFNRGRSYEQYF
TGTGCCAGCAGTTTCAACAGGGGGCGCTCGTACGAGCAGTACTTC
>-|TRBJ2-3|TRBD2|TRBV19
CASSTSGTSGGAADTQYF
TGTGCCAGTAGTACGTCCGGGACTAGCGGGGGGGCCGCGGATACGCAGTATTTT
>-|TRBJ1-1|TRBD1|TRBV5-1
CASSPRGRAEAFF
TGCGCCAGCAGCCCAAGGGGGCGGGCCGAAGCTTTCTTT
>-|TRBJ1-2|-|TRBV28
CASSPPTGYGYTF
TGTGCCAGCAGTCCCCCCACAGGGTATGGCTACACCTTC
>-|TRBJ1-1|TRBD1|TRBV2
CASSIPGQGNTEAFF
TGTGCCAGCAGTATCCCGGGACAGGGGAACACTGAAGCTTTCTTT
>-|TRBJ1-4|TRBD1|TRBV6-5
CASSYDRASGEKLFF
TGTGCCAGCAGTTACGACAGGGCCTCCGGGGAAAAACTGTTTTTT
>few|TRBJ1-1|TRBD1|TRBV20-1
CRRDRGTEAFF
TGCAGGAGAGACAGGGGAACTGAAGCTTTCTTT
>-|TRBJ2-1|-|TRBV5-1
CASSTRDPSHEQFF
TGCGCCAGCAGCACCCGGGACCCTTCACATGAGCAGTTCTTC
>-|TRBJ1-2|TRBD1|TRBV29-1
CSGRTGVGGYTF
TGCAGCGGCCGGACAGGGGTGGGCGGCTACACCTTC
>-|TRBJ2-7|-|TRBV25-1
CASSDPTRYEQYF
TGTGCCAGCAGTGACCCTACACGTTACGAGCAGTACTTC
>few|TRBJ1-5|-|TRBV15
CATSRQGMGLGNQPQHF
TGTGCCACCAGCAGACAGGGAATGGGATTGGGCAATCAGCCCCAGCATTTT
>-|TRBJ2-3|TRBD2|TRBV9
CASSVTSGGGSTDTQYF
TGTGCCAGCAGCGTTACTAGCGGGGGGGGCTCCACAGATACGCAGTATTTT
>-|TRBJ1-5|-|TRBV18
CASSPSGHSAQPQHF
TGTGCCAGCTCACCATCGGGACACTCGGCGCAGCCCCAGCATTTT
>-|TRBJ2-1|-|TRBV5-1
CASSPFGGSYNEQFF
TGCGCCAGCAGCCCATTTGGAGGCTCCTACAATGAGCAGTTCTTC
>-|TRBJ2-6|-|TRBV30
CAWSGQVSGANVLTF
TGTGCCTGGAGCGGTCAAGTCTCTGGGGCCAACGTCCTGACTTTC
>-|TRBJ1-5|-|TRBV19
CASSPTGIQPQHF
TGTGCCAGTAGTCCCACAGGGATTCAGCCCCAGCATTTT
>-|TRBJ2-3|TRBD2|TRBV7-2
CASSLIAGYTQYF
TGTGCCAGCAGCCTCATAGCGGGGTATACGCAGTATTTT
>-|TRBJ1-4|-|TRBV5-1
CASSLTGSLNDNEKLFF
TGCGCCAGCAGCTTGACAGGGTCCTTGAACGATAATGAAAAACTGTTTTTT
>-|TRBJ2-7|-|TRBV21-1
CASRAQDILSYEQYF
TGTGCCAGCAGAGCACAGGACATACTCTCCTACGAGCAGTACTTC
>-|TRBJ1-2|-|TRBV19
CASSIGRDYGYTF
TGTGCCAGTAGTATTGGCAGGGACTATGGCTACACCTTC
>-|TRBJ1-6|-|TRBV6-5
CASSYHTGSPLHF
TGTGCCAGCAGTTACCACACGGGGTCACCCCTCCACTTT
>-|TRBJ2-7|-|TRBV6-1
CASSEMVEFGHEQYF
TGTGCCAGCAGTGAAATGGTGGAATTCGGGCACGAGCAGTACTTC